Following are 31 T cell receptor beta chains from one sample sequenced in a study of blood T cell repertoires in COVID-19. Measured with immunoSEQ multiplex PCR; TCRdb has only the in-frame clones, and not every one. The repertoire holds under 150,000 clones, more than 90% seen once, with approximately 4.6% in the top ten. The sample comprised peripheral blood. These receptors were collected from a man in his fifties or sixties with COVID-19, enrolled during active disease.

The CDR3 protein is CASSPYPSTEAFF. CDR3 bases: TGTGCCAGCAGCCCCTACCCGAGCACTGAAGCTTTCTTT. V usage is TRBV5-4 and J usage is TRBJ1-1; D gene unclear. From germline, CDR1 is SGHNT and CDR2 YYREEE (reference sequence). CDR3 length: 13 residues. Between the trimmed V and J ends, which lost 4 bases and 4 bases, there was a span of 11 bases.

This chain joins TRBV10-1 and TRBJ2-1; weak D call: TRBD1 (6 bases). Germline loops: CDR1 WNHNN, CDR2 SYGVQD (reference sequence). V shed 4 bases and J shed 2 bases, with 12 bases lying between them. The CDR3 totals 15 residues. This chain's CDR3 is CASSGGQSPYNEQFF. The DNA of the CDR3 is TGCGCCAGCAGTGGTGGACAGAGTCCCTACAATGAGCAGTTCTTC.

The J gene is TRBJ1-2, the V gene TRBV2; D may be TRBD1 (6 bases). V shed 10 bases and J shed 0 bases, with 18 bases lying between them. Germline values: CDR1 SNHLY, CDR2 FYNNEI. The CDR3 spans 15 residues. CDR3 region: CAIPGHKKTNYGYTF. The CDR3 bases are TGTGCCATCCCGGGACACAAAAAGACTAACTATGGCTACACCTTC.

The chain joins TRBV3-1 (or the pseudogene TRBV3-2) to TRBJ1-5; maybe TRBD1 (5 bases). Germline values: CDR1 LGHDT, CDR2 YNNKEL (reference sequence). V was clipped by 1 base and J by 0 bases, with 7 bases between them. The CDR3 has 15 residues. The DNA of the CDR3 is TGTGCCAGCAGCCAAGGGGGCCCTAGCAATCAGCCCCAGCATTTT. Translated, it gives CASSQGGPSNQPQHF.

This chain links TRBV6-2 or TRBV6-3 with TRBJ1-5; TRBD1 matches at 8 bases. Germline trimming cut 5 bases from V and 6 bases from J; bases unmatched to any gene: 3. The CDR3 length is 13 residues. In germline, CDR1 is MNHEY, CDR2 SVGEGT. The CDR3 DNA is TGTGCCAGCAGTCAGGACAGGGTTCAGCCCCAGCATTTT. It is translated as CASSQDRVQPQHF.

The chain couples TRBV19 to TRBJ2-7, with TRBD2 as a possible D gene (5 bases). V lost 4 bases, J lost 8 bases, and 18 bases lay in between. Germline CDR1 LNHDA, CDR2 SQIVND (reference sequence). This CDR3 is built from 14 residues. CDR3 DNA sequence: TGTGCCAGTAGTACGAAGGACGGGGATAAGAAGCAGTACTTC. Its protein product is CASSTKDGDKKQYF.

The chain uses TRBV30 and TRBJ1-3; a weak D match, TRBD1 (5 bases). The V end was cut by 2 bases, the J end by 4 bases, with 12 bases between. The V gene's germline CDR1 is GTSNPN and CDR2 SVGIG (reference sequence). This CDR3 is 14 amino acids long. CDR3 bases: TGTGCCTGGAGTACGTCGACAGTAGGAAACACCATATATTTT. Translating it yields CAWSTSTVGNTIYF.

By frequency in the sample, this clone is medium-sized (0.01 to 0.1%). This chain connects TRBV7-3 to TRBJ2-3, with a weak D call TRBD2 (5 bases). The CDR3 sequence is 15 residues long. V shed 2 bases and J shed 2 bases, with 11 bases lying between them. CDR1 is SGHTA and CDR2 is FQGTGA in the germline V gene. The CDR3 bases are TGTGCCAGCAGCTTAGGGAGCATTACCACAGATACGCAGTATTTT. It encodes CASSLGSITTDTQYF.

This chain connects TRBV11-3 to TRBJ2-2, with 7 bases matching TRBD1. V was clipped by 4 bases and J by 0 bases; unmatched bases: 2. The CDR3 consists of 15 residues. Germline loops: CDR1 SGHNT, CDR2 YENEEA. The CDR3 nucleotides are TGTGCCAGCAGCTCCGGGACAGCGAACACCGGGGAGCTGTTTTTT. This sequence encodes CASSSGTANTGELFF.

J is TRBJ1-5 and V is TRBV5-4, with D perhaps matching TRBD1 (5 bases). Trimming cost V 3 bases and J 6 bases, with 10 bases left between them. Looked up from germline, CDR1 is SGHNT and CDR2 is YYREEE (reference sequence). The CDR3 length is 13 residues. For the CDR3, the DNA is TGTGCCAGCAGCTCTGACAGTCGTCAGCCCCAGCATTTT. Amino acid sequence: CASSSDSRQPQHF.

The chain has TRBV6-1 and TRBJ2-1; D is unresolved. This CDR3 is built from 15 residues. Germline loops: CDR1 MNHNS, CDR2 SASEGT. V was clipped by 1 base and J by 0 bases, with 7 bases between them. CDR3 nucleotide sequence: TGTGCCAGCAGTGAAGTACTGCACTCCTACAATGAGCAGTTCTTC. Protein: CASSEVLHSYNEQFF.

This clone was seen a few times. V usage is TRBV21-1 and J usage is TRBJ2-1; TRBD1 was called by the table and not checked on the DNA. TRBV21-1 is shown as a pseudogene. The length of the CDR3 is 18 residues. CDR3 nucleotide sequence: TGTGCCAGCAGCAAACAAGGCGTACTACAGGGACCAGATTATGAGCAGTTCTTC. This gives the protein CASSKQGVLQGPDYEQFF.

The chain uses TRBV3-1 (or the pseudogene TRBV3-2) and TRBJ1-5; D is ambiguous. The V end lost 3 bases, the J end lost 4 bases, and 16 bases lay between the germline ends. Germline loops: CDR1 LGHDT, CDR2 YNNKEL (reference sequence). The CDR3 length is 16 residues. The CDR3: CASSHSGVGGNQPQHF. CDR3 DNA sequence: TGTGCCAGCAGCCACTCAGGTGTAGGAGGGAATCAGCCCCAGCATTTT.

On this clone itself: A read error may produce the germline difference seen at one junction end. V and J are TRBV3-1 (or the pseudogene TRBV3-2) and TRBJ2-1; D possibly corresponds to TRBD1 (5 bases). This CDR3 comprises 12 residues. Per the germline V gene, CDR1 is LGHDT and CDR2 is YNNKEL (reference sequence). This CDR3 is CASSLDIGQVIF. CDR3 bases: TGTGCCAGCAGCCTGGACATAGGGCAAGTTATCTTC.

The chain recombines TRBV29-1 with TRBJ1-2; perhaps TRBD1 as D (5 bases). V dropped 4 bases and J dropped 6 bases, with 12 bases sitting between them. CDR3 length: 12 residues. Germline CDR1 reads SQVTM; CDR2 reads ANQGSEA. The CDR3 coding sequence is TGCAGCGTTGTCGTGGGGCAGGATGGCTACACCTTC. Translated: CSVVVGQDGYTF.

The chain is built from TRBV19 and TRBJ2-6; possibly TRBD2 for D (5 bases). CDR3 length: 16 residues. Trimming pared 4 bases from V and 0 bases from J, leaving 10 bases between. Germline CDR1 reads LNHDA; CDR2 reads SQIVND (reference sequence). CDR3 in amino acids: CASSRGLTSGANVLTF. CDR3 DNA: TGTGCCAGTAGTAGAGGACTGACCTCTGGGGCCAACGTCCTGACTTTC.

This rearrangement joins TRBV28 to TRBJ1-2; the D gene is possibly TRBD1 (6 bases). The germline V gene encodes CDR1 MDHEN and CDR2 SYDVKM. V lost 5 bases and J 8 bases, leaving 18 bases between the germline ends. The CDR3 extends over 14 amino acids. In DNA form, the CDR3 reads TGTGCCAGCAGTAATACCGGGACAACGGCCGGCTACACCTTC. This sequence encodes CASSNTGTTAGYTF.

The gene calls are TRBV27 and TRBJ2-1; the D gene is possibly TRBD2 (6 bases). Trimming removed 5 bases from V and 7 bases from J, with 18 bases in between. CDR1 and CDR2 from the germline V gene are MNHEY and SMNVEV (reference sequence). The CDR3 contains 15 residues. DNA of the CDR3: TGTGCCAGCAGTCTGTTCAGGGTGGGAGGAAATGAGCAGTTCTTC. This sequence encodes CASSLFRVGGNEQFF.

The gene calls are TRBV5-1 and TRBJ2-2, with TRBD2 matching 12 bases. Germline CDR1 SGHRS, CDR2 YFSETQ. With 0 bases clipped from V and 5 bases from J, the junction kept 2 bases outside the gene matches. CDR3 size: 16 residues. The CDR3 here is CASSLALAGGTGELFF. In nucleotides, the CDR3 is TGCGCCAGCAGCTTGGCACTAGCGGGAGGAACCGGGGAGCTGTTTTTT.

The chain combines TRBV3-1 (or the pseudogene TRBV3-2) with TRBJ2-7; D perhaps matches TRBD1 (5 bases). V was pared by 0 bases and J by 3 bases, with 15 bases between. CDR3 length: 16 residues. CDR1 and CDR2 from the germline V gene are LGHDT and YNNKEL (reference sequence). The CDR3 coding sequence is TGTGCCAGCAGCCAAGACAGGGATGTGGTAGTCTACGAGCAGTACTTC. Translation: CASSQDRDVVVYEQYF.

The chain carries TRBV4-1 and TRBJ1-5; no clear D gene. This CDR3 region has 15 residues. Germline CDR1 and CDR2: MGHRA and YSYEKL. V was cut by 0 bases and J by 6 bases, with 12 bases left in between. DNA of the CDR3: TGCGCCAGCAGCCAAGATCGGGGTGAGGGTCAGCCCCAGCATTTT. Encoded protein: CASSQDRGEGQPQHF.

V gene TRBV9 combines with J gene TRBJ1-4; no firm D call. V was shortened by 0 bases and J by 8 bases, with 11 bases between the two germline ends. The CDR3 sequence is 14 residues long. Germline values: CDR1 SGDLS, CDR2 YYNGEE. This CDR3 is CASSVGAEREKLFF. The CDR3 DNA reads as TGTGCCAGCAGCGTAGGGGCAGAGAGAGAAAAACTGTTTTTT.

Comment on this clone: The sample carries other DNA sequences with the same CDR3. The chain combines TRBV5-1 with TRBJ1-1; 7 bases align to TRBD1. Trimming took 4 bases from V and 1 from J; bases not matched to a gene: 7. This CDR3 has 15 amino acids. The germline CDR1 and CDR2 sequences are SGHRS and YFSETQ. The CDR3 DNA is TGCGCCAGCAGCCCGCCGGGACAGTGGAACACTGAAGCTTTCTTT. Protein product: CASSPPGQWNTEAFF.

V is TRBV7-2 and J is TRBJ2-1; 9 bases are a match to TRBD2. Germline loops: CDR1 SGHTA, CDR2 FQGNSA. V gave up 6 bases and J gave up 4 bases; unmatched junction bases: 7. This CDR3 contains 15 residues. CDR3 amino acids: CASSLSGRSYNEQFF. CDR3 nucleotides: TGTGCCAGCAGTCTTAGCGGGAGAAGTTACAATGAGCAGTTCTTC.

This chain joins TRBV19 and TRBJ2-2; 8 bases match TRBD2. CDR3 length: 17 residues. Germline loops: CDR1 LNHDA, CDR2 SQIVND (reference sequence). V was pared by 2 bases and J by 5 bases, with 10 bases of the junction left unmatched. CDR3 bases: TGTGCCAGTAGTATAAGTCGGGAGGGCCTGAGGACCGGGGAGCTGTTTTTT. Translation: CASSISREGLRTGELFF.

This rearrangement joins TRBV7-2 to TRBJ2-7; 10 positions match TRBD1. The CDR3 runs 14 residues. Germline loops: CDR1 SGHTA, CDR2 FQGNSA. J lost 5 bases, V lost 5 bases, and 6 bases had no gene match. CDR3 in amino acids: CASSRTGGRNEQYF. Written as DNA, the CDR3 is TGTGCCAGCAGCCGGACAGGGGGACGTAACGAGCAGTACTTC.

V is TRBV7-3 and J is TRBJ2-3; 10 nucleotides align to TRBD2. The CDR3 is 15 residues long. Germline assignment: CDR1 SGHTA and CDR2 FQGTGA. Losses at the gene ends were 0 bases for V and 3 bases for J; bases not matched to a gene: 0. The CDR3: CASSLTLAGTDTQYF. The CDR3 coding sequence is TGTGCCAGCAGCTTAACACTAGCGGGGACAGATACGCAGTATTTT.

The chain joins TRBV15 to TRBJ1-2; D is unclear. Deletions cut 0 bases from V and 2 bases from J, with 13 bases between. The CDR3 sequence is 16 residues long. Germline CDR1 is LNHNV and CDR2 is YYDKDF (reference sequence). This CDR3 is CATSRDSLTGNYGYTF. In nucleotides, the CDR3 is TGTGCCACCAGCAGAGATTCCCTGACTGGGAACTATGGCTACACCTTC.

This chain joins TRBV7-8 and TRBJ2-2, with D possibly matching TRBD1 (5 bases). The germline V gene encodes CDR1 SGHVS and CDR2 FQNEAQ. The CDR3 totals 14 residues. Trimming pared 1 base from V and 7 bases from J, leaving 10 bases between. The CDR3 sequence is CASSLVGAVGELFF. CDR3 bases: TGTGCCAGCAGCTTAGTAGGGGCAGTCGGGGAGCTGTTTTTT.

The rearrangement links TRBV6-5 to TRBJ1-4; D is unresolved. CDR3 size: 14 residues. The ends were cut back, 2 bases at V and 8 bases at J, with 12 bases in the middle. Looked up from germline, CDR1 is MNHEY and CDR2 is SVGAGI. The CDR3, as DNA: TGTGCCAGCAGTTACGTAGCCGCTGACGAAAAACTGTTTTTT. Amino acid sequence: CASSYVAADEKLFF.

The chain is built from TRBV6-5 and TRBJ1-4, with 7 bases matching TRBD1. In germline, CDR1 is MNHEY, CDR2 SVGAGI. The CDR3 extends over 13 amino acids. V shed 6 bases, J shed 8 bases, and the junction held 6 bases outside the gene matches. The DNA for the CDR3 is TGTGCCAGCAGACAGGGGCAGGTCGAAAAACTGTTTTTT. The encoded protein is CASRQGQVEKLFF.